The entry below gives a single TCR beta chain sequence along with its context. Its antigen remains unknown. The entry originates in a study of T cell responses to AZD1222 COVID-19 vaccine. Study outcomes and limitations: Nearly half of unique spike-specific TCRs reportedly avoided B.1.351 and B.1.1.7 mutated regions. Seropositive at baseline were only a handful of AZD1222 recipients.

TCRdb's table, derived via immunoSEQ multiplex PCR, lists solely in-frame clones and lacks some. The table lists approximately 110,000 clones, less than 90% of them singletons. This CDR3 region has 18 residues. After removal of 4 bases from V and 3 bases from J, the junction contained 19 bases not matched to a gene. Germline CDR1 reads SGHRS; CDR2 reads YFSETQ. The source is an adult in good health. V gene TRBV5-1 combines with J gene TRBJ2-7; 7 positions match TRBD1. The sample in question was peripheral blood, obtained on day 0 of AZD1222 vaccination. This chain's CDR3 is CASSLRLQGPVIDYEQYF. In DNA form, the CDR3 reads TGCGCCAGCAGCCTGAGGTTACAGGGGCCCGTAATTGACTACGAGCAGTACTTC.